These 2 T cell receptor beta chains were sequenced from one sample in a study of blood T cell repertoires in COVID-19. Only in-frame clones appear in the TCRdb table, and some are missing; sequencing was by immunoSEQ multiplex PCR. The table lists more than 70,000 clones, about 76% of them singletons. Source material: peripheral blood. The origin of the receptors is a human donor in a cohort sampled during active COVID-19.

The chain uses TRBV30 and TRBJ1-5; a possible D gene is TRBD1 (5 bases). CDR3 length: 18 amino acids. Trimming pared 4 bases from V and 0 bases from J, leaving 22 bases between. From germline, CDR1 is GTSNPN and CDR2 SVGIG (reference sequence). CDR3 loop: CAWTADRPAGHSNQPQHF. The CDR3 bases are TGTGCCTGGACCGCCGACCGCCCCGCGGGGCATAGCAATCAGCCCCAGCATTTT.

The chain has TRBV3-1 (or the pseudogene TRBV3-2) and TRBJ2-7; TRBD1 agrees at 7 bases. CDR3 length: 14 amino acids. The J segment lost 1 base and the V segment lost 4 bases, leaving 4 bases of the junction unmatched. Germline lookup yields CDR1 LGHDT and CDR2 YNNKEL (reference sequence). Here the CDR3 reads CASSPGTASYEQYF. The CDR3 DNA is TGTGCCAGCAGCCCGGGGACAGCTTCCTACGAGCAGTACTTC.